Sequencing of this T cell receptor beta chain was carried out in a study of T-cell reconstitution after alpha-beta-depleted transplantation in children. Study-level results: The study traced high day-60 TCRbeta diversity in some patients to surviving recipient T cells and thymic progenitors. Newly produced T cells mostly accounted for T-cell counts and diversity one year post-transplant.

V was clipped by 5 bases and J by 2 bases, with 10 bases between them. The germline CDR1 and CDR2 sequences are SGHRS and YFSETQ. The CDR3 sequence is 13 residues long. This clonotype was found many times. The target antigen is unknown. Unique molecular identifiers were used in preparing the TCRbeta library. TCRdb analysed the PCR reads with MiXCR anew, one entry per CDR3 protein. The sample yields hundreds of thousands of distinct CDR3 sequences, 7.5% to 9.5% seen once. This clonotype was obtained from a male patient younger than 18 who had a stem cell transplant for acute lymphoblastic leukemia, so the T cells may come from the graft donor. The chain carries TRBV5-1 and TRBJ2-5; D not certain. The sequences come from PBMCs, mostly from graft donor cells, collected 180 days after TCRalphabeta/CD19-depleted stem cell transplant. Here the CDR3 reads CASSPALQETQYF. CDR3 coding DNA: TGCGCCAGCAGTCCCGCCCTACAAGAGACCCAGTACTTC.